Included here is one TCR beta chain sequence, with context. Its target is unknown. TCRdb's copy holds only in-frame clones and misses some; the assay was immunoSEQ multiplex PCR. Of 15,000 to 20,000 clones listed, around 73% are singletons. This entry belongs to a study of tumor-infiltrating lymphocytes in localized non-small cell lung cancer. Across the whole study: Several tumor histologies, both smoking statuses, and some post-neoadjuvant chemotherapy samples were included.

General study results and limits: Different pieces of the same tissue went to different assays, confounding technical variation with intratumor heterogeneity. Not all patients were TCR sequenced, owing to tissue quantity. Higher tumor T cell infiltration than in uninvolved lung was supported by TCRbeta sequencing.

From germline, CDR1 is LGHNA and CDR2 YNFKEQ. The CDR3 totals 16 residues. The junction had 9 bases not matched to a gene; V was cut back by 5 bases and J by 4 bases. This receptor was taken from a human donor with non-small cell lung cancer. The V call is TRBV4-2, the J call TRBJ2-3, with 10 bases matching TRBD2. The sample comprised lung tumor tissue. The CDR3 loop is CASSASLAGFSDTQYF. The CDR3 DNA sequence: TGTGCCAGCAGCGCGTCACTAGCGGGGTTTTCAGATACGCAGTATTTT.